This TCR beta chain was sequenced during a study of OX40 agonist ivuxolimab in advanced cancers. For the study at large: Dose-escalation patients had hepatocellular carcinoma, melanoma, renal cell or head and neck cancer.

Repertoires were generated with immunoSEQ multiplex PCR, while TCRdb's copy carries only in-frame clones and drops some. The repertoire includes about 50,000 clones, over 90% of them detected once, and roughly 6.3% sits in the top ten. Study-level findings and limits: At doses 0.1 to 3.0 mg/kg, CD4+ and CD8+ clones expanded. There were, on average, more expanded clones in CD8+ T cells than in CD4+.

Losses at the gene ends were 5 bases for V and 2 bases for J; bases not matched to a gene: 3. The germline CDR1 and CDR2 sequences are LNHDA and SQIVND (reference sequence). The CDR3 loop spans 14 amino acids. As concerns this clone: The antigen remains undetermined.

This sequence joins TRBV19 and TRBJ1-2; TRBD1 agrees at 9 bases. The clonotype originates from an adult with an advanced solid tumor such as melanoma, head and neck, liver or kidney cancer. The source was CD4+ or CD8+ T cells sorted from blood, collected in a trial of the OX40 agonist ivuxolimab. The CDR3 region has the DNA TGTGCCAGTAGTGCGGGGACAGGGAACTATGGCTACACCTTC. Translated: CASSAGTGNYGYTF.